The subject of this entry is one T cell receptor (beta chain). Its antigen is unknown. This entry comes from a study of T-cell memory formation after mild COVID-19. At the level of the study: In these data, TCR clusters were largely donor specific. Overall study results and limits: Whether second-wave clones peaking at day 37 were SARS-CoV-2 specific went unconfirmed. Memory cells collected pre-infection included some clones that later responded, suggesting cross-reactive memory joined.

Researchers used 5'RACE with constant-segment primers to make TCR alpha and TCR beta cDNA libraries that carry sample barcodes and UMIs. MiXCR, run by TCRdb on the 5' RACE reads, gives a single entry per CDR3 protein. The repertoire holds some 210,000 distinct CDR3 sequences, 25% to 35% seen once, with about an eighth in the top ten. The sequenced sample consisted of PBMCs or a T cell subset sorted from them (not recorded which). The clonotype originates from an adult woman who had mild COVID-19 (a few samples of this study predate the infection). Cell type and time point are not known.

For the CDR3, the DNA is TGTGCCAGCAGCACCAACAGGGTCCAGGCGCGGGATACGCAGTATTTT. Translating it yields CASSTNRVQARDTQYF. The chain combines TRBV21-1 with TRBJ2-3; TRBD1 reflects the table's D call only, with no check against the DNA. TRBV21-1 is a pseudogene locus. The CDR3 loop spans 16 amino acids.